Each of the 14 T cell receptor beta chains below was sequenced from the same sample in a study of blood T cell repertoires in COVID-19. Sequencing was performed with immunoSEQ multiplex PCR; in TCRdb, only in-frame clones are kept and a portion is missing. Among over 200,000 clones listed, just over 85% were seen once. Sequenced material: peripheral blood. The origin of the receptors is a man aged 25 to 45 who had recovered from COVID-19.

The chain combines TRBV6-5 with TRBJ2-7; 9 positions match TRBD1. Germline V gives CDR1 MNHEY, CDR2 SVGAGI. This CDR3 region has 14 residues. Unmatched junction bases numbered 9, after V lost 4 bases and J lost 8 bases. In nucleotides, the CDR3 is TGTGCCAGCAGTTCGGACAGGGGCCTTGGAAAGCAGTACTTC. Encoded protein: CASSSDRGLGKQYF.

The rearrangement uses TRBV12-5 and TRBJ2-5, with a possible D match to TRBD2 (6 bases). The germline CDR1 and CDR2 sequences are LGHNT and FRNRAP. The CDR3 length is 15 residues. With 4 bases removed from V and 5 bases from J, the gap between germline ends came to 17 bases. The CDR3 nucleotides are TGTGCTAGTGGTTCCTTGATAGGGGCGGGGGAGACCCAGTACTTC. It is translated as CASGSLIGAGETQYF.

This clone was counted between two and nine times. The chain joins TRBV21-1 to TRBJ2-7; the table names TRBD1, a call not compared with the DNA. TRBV21-1 is recorded as a pseudogene. There are 14 residues in the CDR3. The CDR3 protein is CASNPEGHRNEQYF. The CDR3, as DNA: TGTGCCAGCAATCCGGAAGGACATCGGAACGAGCAGTACTTC.

The chain is built from TRBV11-2 and TRBJ2-5; the D is unclear. Trimming removed 5 bases from V and 3 bases from J, with 7 bases in between. The CDR3 spans 12 residues. Germline lookup yields CDR1 SGHAT and CDR2 FQNNGV. The CDR3 DNA sequence: TGTGCCAGCAGCATCACAAAAGAGACCCAGTACTTC. Protein sequence: CASSITKETQYF. The whole variable domain, filled in from reference TRBV11-2 and TRBJ2-5, reads EAGVAQSPRYKIIEKRQSVAFWCNPISGHATLYWYQQILGQGPKLLIQFQNNGVVDDSQLPKDRFSAERLKGVDSTLKIQPAKLEDSAVYLCASSITKETQYFGPGTRLLVL.

The rearrangement uses TRBV2 and TRBJ1-1, with D perhaps TRBD1 (6 bases). This CDR3 comprises 13 residues. The V gene's germline CDR1 is SNHLY and CDR2 FYNNEI. Trimming took 5 bases from V and 2 from J, leaving 9 bases between them. The CDR3 loop is CASSSGGNTEAFF. The CDR3 DNA follows: TGTGCCAGCAGTAGTGGGGGCAACACTGAAGCTTTCTTT.

This rearrangement joins TRBV5-1 to TRBJ1-5; 8 bases fit TRBD1. After removal of 1 base from V and 0 bases from J, the junction contained 12 bases not matched to a gene. This CDR3 region has 19 residues. CDR1 and CDR2 (germline): SGHRS, YFSETQ. CDR3 DNA: TGCGCCAGCAGCTTGTTACCACAGGGGGGAACTAATAGCAATCAGCCCCAGCATTTT. Translation: CASSLLPQGGTNSNQPQHF.

The rearrangement joins TRBV30 to TRBJ2-2; 7 bases are shared with TRBD1. CDR1 is GTSNPN and CDR2 is SVGIG in the germline V gene (reference sequence). The CDR3 is made up of 14 amino acids. V shed 4 bases and J 7 bases; nucleotides not matched to a gene: 9. DNA for the CDR3: TGTGCCTGGAATCCCTACAGGGGTATCGGGGAGCTGTTTTTT. Translation: CAWNPYRGIGELFF.

The V gene is TRBV28, the J gene TRBJ2-5; D might be TRBD1 (6 bases). The CDR3 contains 14 residues. Per germline, CDR1 MDHEN and CDR2 SYDVKM. The V gene lost 5 bases and the J gene lost 4 bases, with 14 bases spanning the gap. CDR3 residues: CASSNRDTRETQYF. CDR3 DNA: TGTGCCAGCAGTAACCGGGACACCCGAGAGACCCAGTACTTC.

This sequence joins TRBV19 and TRBJ1-4; D unclear. Germline V gene sequence: CDR1 LNHDA, CDR2 SQIVND (reference sequence). The CDR3 loop spans 14 amino acids. V lost 2 bases, J lost 0 bases, and 4 bases lay in between. The CDR3 is CASSIQTTNEKLFF. The CDR3 DNA follows: TGTGCCAGTAGTATACAGACAACTAATGAAAAACTGTTTTTT.

This clone has only one observation. The V gene is TRBV3-1 (or the pseudogene TRBV3-2), the J gene TRBJ1-2; D unresolved. With 4 bases removed from V and 7 bases from J, the gap between germline ends came to 13 bases. The CDR3 sequence is 13 residues long. Per the germline V gene, CDR1 is LGHDT and CDR2 is YNNKEL (reference sequence). Here the CDR3 DNA reads TGTGCCAGCAGCCCACCCGGGTCCTTTGGCTACACCTTC. Translating gives CASSPPGSFGYTF.

This clone was seen just once. The chain employs TRBV5-1 and TRBJ2-2; the D gene is possibly TRBD2 (6 bases). V dropped 0 bases and J dropped 4 bases, with 10 bases sitting between them. Germline V gives CDR1 SGHRS, CDR2 YFSETQ. The CDR3 sequence is 15 residues long. The CDR3 region is CASSLAGGLTGELFF. The CDR3 DNA follows: TGCGCCAGCAGCTTGGCCGGGGGACTCACCGGGGAGCTGTTTTTT.

The gene calls are TRBV9 and TRBJ2-3; 7 bases are shared with TRBD2. The CDR3 has 17 residues. Germline CDR1 SGDLS, CDR2 YYNGEE. Unmatched junction bases numbered 12, after V lost 0 bases and J lost 5 bases. The CDR3 here is CASSVDLAESAQDTQYF. DNA for the CDR3: TGTGCCAGCAGCGTAGACCTAGCGGAGTCCGCACAAGATACGCAGTATTTT.

J is TRBJ1-1 and V is TRBV5-1, with D tentatively TRBD1 (5 bases). The CDR3 length is 16 residues. Germline V gene sequence: CDR1 SGHRS, CDR2 YFSETQ. V was shortened by 7 bases and J by 3 bases, with 22 bases between the two germline ends. The CDR3 here is CASSRGDPWEDTEAFF. CDR3 DNA sequence: TGCGCCAGCTCCCGGGGGGACCCCTGGGAGGACACTGAAGCTTTCTTT.

The V gene is TRBV10-2, the J gene TRBJ2-5; 9 positions match TRBD2. Per germline, CDR1 WSHSY and CDR2 SAAADI. J gave up 5 bases and V 6 bases, and 10 bases lay outside the gene matches. This CDR3 is 15 amino acids long. CDR3 sequence: CASRGQRGASETQYF. Written as DNA, the CDR3 is TGCGCCAGCAGGGGGCAGCGGGGGGCCTCTGAGACCCAGTACTTC.